The 17 T cell receptor beta chains below come from one sample, sequenced in a study of kidney transplant recipient with SARS-CoV-2 infection. MiXCR was run by TCRdb on the reads, yielding one entry per CDR3 protein. The sample has 250,000 or so distinct CDR3 sequences; under 30% are singletons. The input for sequencing was a blood sample, taken at baseline and on roughly day 110 from a kidney transplant recipient. The receptors were gathered from a male patient younger than 45 who had COVID-19 and was a kidney transplant recipient. Some of these T cells may belong to the graft donor.

In regard to this clonotype: A much larger clone differs by one base, so this may be a read error. Since the CDR3 does not end with the conserved phenylalanine or tryptophan, this likely comes from a read error. The chain joins TRBV5-6 to TRBJ1-6; possibly TRBD1 for D (6 bases). V dropped 0 bases and J dropped 11 bases, with 12 bases sitting between them. The germline gives CDR1 SGHDT, CDR2 YYEEEE. The CDR3 sequence is 14 residues long. DNA of the CDR3: TGTGCCAGCAGCTTGGGCGGGGACACGCCACCCCTCCACCTT. Translating gives CASSLGGDTPPLHL.

A few counts support this clonotype. The chain employs TRBV20-1 and TRBJ2-2, with 7 positions matching TRBD2. After removal of 1 base from V and 7 bases from J, the junction contained 12 bases not matched to a gene. This CDR3 has 16 residues. Germline CDR1 DFQATT, CDR2 SNEGSKA (reference sequence). CDR3 sequence reads: CSARASGPGVFGELFF. The CDR3 coding sequence is TGCAGTGCTAGAGCTAGCGGTCCGGGGGTCTTCGGGGAGCTGTTTTTT.

Concerning this clonotype: This may come from a read error, since a much larger clone is one base off. This chain uses TRBV6-1 with TRBJ2-3, with a possible D match to TRBD1 (6 bases). Germline V gene data show CDR1 as MNHNS and CDR2 as SASEGT. The CDR3 length is 15 residues. The CDR3 reads CASSEGVDSTDAQYF. CDR3 nucleotide sequence: TGTGCCAGCAGTGAAGGGGTGGACAGCACAGATGCGCAGTATTTT.

This clonotype was recorded many times. The CDR3 loop reads CSAQGLGLAGASTGEQYF. For the CDR3, the DNA is TGCAGTGCTCAAGGGTTGGGGCTAGCGGGAGCCTCGACGGGAGAGCAGTACTTC. This chain uses TRBV20-1 with TRBJ2-7, with TRBD2 identical over 10 bases. The CDR3 length is 18 residues. Looked up from germline, CDR1 is DFQATT and CDR2 is SNEGSKA (reference sequence). Trimming removed 5 bases from V and 7 bases from J; junction bases left unmatched: 23.

Points on this clonotype: A much larger clone lies one base from this, so it may be a read error. The J gene is TRBJ1-2, the V gene TRBV7-7; D not resolved. The CDR3 sequence is 17 residues long. Germline CDR1 SSHAT, CDR2 FNYEAQ (reference sequence). V gave up 5 bases and J gave up 4 bases, with 23 bases separating them. The CDR3: CASSNLYKCRRTYGYTF. The CDR3 DNA is TGTGCCAGCAGCAATTTGTATAAGTGCCGAAGGACCTATGGCTACACCTTC.

The sample holds a few counts of this clonotype. The chain couples TRBV5-6 to TRBJ1-2; D is ambiguous. Germline lookup yields CDR1 SGHDT and CDR2 YYEEEE. V shed 6 bases and J shed 4 bases, with 22 bases lying between them. This CDR3 is built from 16 residues. The CDR3: CASKKFNSRKTYGYTF. CDR3 DNA sequence: TGTGCCAGCAAAAAATTCAATAGTCGAAAGACCTATGGCTACACCTTC.

Points on this clonotype: This may arise from a read error, as a much more abundant clone is one base away. The chain links TRBV7-3 to TRBJ2-1, with D hard to call. Germline CDR1 is SGHTA and CDR2 is FQGTGA. The CDR3 length is 12 residues. The CDR3 is CASGFVGYEQFF. Here the CDR3 DNA reads TGTGCCAGCGGCTTTGTTGGGTACGAGCAGTTCTTC.

This clonotype came up many times. The V and J genes are TRBV11-2 and TRBJ2-5; D may be TRBD2 (5 bases). V was clipped by 0 bases and J by 5 bases, with 19 bases between them. This CDR3 has 17 residues. CDR1 is SGHAT, CDR2 FQNNGV, per germline. Here the CDR3 DNA reads TGTGCCAGCAGCTTAGACAGTAGGAGCTTCCGGGGTGAGACCCAGTACTTC. This gives the protein CASSLDSRSFRGETQYF. Full variable domain (missing parts from reference TRBV11-2 and TRBJ2-5): EAGVAQSPRYKIIEKRQSVAFWCNPISGHATLYWYQQILGQGPKLLIQFQNNGVVDDSQLPKDRFSAERLKGVDSTLKIQPAKLEDSAVYLCASSLDSRSFRGETQYFGPGTRLLVL.

On this clonotype: A single base separates this from a much larger clone, so it may be a read error. The genes are TRBV20-1 and TRBJ1-6; no clear D. V lost 0 bases, J lost 4 bases, and 13 bases lay in between. Per germline, CDR1 DFQATT and CDR2 SNEGSKA (reference sequence). The length of the CDR3 is 16 residues. The CDR3 DNA is TGCAGTGCTAGAGACTCGACCGAAGCTTATAATTCACCCCTCCACTTT. This sequence encodes CSARDSTEAYNSPLHF.

This clonotype was observed many times. The chain joins TRBV7-3 to TRBJ2-2, with a tentative D call TRBD2 (5 bases). Looked up from germline, CDR1 is SGHTA and CDR2 is FQGTGA. Trimming took off 5 bases at V and 8 bases at J, with 12 bases between the two ends. The CDR3 covers 13 residues. CDR3 bases: TGTGCCAGCAGCCCCACTAGAGTTGGGGAGCTGTTTTTT. This sequence encodes CASSPTRVGELFF. Drawing the rest from reference TRBV7-3 and TRBJ2-2, the complete variable domain is GAGVSQTPSNKVTEKGKYVELRCDPISGHTALYWYRQSLGQGPEFLIYFQGTGAADDSGLPNDRFFAVRPEGSVSTLKIQRTERGDSAVYLCASSPTRVGELFFGEGSRLTVL.

This clonotype was recorded at least ten times. The V gene is TRBV7-9, the J gene TRBJ2-2, with 7 bases fitting TRBD1. Germline trimming cut 7 bases from V and 6 bases from J; bases unmatched to any gene: 5. This CDR3 spans 13 amino acids. Germline CDR1 and CDR2: SEHNR and FQNEAQ (reference sequence). CDR3 nucleotides: TGTGCCAGCAACCCACAGGGGCCCGGGGAGCTGTTTTTT. Its protein is CASNPQGPGELFF.

With respect to this clonotype: This may arise from a read error, as a much more abundant clone is one base away. This CDR3 reads CASSQQQGWELLF. The CDR3 coding sequence is TGTGCCAGCAGCCAACAACAGGGCTGGGAGCTGCTTTTT. The chain combines TRBV3-2 with TRBJ2-2; the listed D gene, TRBD1, was not tested against the DNA. TRBV3-2 has pseudogene status. The CDR3 has 13 amino acids.

This clonotype was picked up many times. The chain links TRBV15 to TRBJ2-7, with 13 positions matching TRBD2. In germline, CDR1 is LNHNV, CDR2 YYDKDF (reference sequence). The length of the CDR3 is 14 residues. The J segment lost 6 bases and the V segment lost 1 base, leaving 0 bases of the junction unmatched. DNA for the CDR3: TGTGCCACCAGCAGAGGGACTAGCGGGAGCGAGCAGTACTTC. Its protein is CATSRGTSGSEQYF.

This clonotype was seen many times. This chain links TRBV6-6 with TRBJ1-2; D not resolved. In germline, CDR1 is MNHNY, CDR2 SVGAGI (reference sequence). This CDR3 spans 17 amino acids. Deletions cut 5 bases from V and 4 bases from J, with 23 bases between. This chain's CDR3 is CASSGVAGGRKTYGYTF. CDR3 coding DNA: TGTGCCAGCAGTGGAGTCGCAGGTGGGAGAAAGACCTATGGCTACACCTTC.

Of note for this clonotype: With a much larger clone just one base away, this may be a read error. This rearrangement joins TRBV3-1 to TRBJ1-2; the D is unclear. The CDR3 length is 14 residues. In germline, CDR1 is LGHDT, CDR2 YNNKEL (reference sequence). Here the CDR3 DNA reads TGTGCCAGCAGCCAATCCCTAGCTAACTATTGCTACACCTTC. It codes for CASSQSLANYCYTF.

This clonotype was detected once. An end of the junction does not agree with germline; a read error may underlie this. The genes are TRBV3-1 and TRBJ2-5; D call uncertain. The CDR3 contains 17 residues. Germline CDR1 LGHDT, CDR2 YNNKEL (reference sequence). The CDR3 sequence is CASSARFPISFSETQCF. CDR3 nucleotide sequence: TGTGCCAGCAGCGCACGGTTTCCCATTTCTTTCTCTGAGACCCAGTGCTTC.

Details on this clonotype: A much larger clone is a single base away; this may be a read error. The chain recombines TRBV9 with TRBJ2-1; TRBD2 aligns across 9 bases. The V and J ends lost 0 bases and 9 bases, in that order; junction bases with no gene match: 7. The CDR3 is 15 residues long. Germline V gives CDR1 SGDLS, CDR2 YYNGEE. CDR3 amino acids: CASSVVTSGHSEQFF. As DNA, the CDR3 is TGTGCCAGCAGCGTAGTGACTAGCGGCCACAGTGAGCAGTTCTTC.